Listed here is a single TCR beta chain. Its antigen remains undetermined. No base quality values were provided; no much bigger clone lies one nucleotide off. The germline V and J ends show losses of 6 bases and 1 base respectively, and no gene match explains 8 bases of the junction. The CDR3 covers 15 residues, taking in both the cysteine and the phenylalanine. CDR3 DNA is the only sequence kept; it has 45 bases, read in frame from the first base. Sequences MNHNS (CDR1) and SASEGT (CDR2) are obtained from the germline V gene. The sample is drawn from a study of shared T cell receptors in the human thymus (dated by TCRdb to the early 2020s). The study in broad terms: The study examined how the human thymus generates shared, self-reactive T-cell receptor alpha chains.

Libraries came from the immunoSEQ multiplex PCR assay. TCRdb retrieved this table from immuneACCESS and kept in-frame rearrangements only. Not all clones are present; in checked studies, unresolved V genes account for under half, and no reason is known for the remainder. The sample table lists 700,000 to 750,000 clones, 70% to 90% of them with a count of one. The ten largest clones capture around 0.0099% of the sample. These sequences were also reported in another study, on human thymus T cells. As that second paper reports: Immunologically healthy infants undergoing open corrective cardiac surgery for congenital heart defects in Finland were used as donors. Thymus tissue was collected as surgical resects that were removed during corrective cardiac surgery. Usage of V and J gene segments appeared to be biased in both the thymic and the peripheral blood repertoires. The related research found that thymic TCR repertoires overlapped highly between unrelated individuals. The study described the TCR alpha and beta repertoires in roughly 8 infant thymus samples and four matching peripheral blood samples. Donor ages ranging from about 6 to 244 days were recorded, and more than 5 male and a couple of female infants were included in the cohort. After being mechanically released from the tissue, thymocytes were kept at -70 degrees C in pellets of about 9-32 million cells. A QIAsymphony instrument was used to extract genomic DNA from frozen cell pellets. The immunoSEQ multiplex PCR assay was used to amplify the TCRB and TCRAD loci from a standardized quantity of quality-controlled genomic DNA. The amplicons spanned the V(D)J region and were long enough to cover the CDR3 and allow V and J genes to be identified. The amplicons were sequenced on an Illumina platform via the commercial immunoSEQ service. Primer bias and sequencing errors were corrected as previously described, and TCRAD and TCRB definitions were based on the IMGT database. The repertoires were analysed using immunoSEQ Analyzer 3.0 and VDJTools for basic statistics, V/J segment usage, diversity estimates, rarefaction and pairwise overlap. Diversity was estimated using the Chao1, ChaoE, Efron-Thisted, Shannon and inverse Simpson indices, and was also estimated on datasets down-sampled to the size of the smallest sample. Repertoire overlap used strict matching of CDR3 nucleotide sequence, V gene and J gene, with Jaccard-based multidimensional scaling clustering. On average, thymus samples gave 650,000 to 850,000 unique TCRB clonotypes, whereas blood samples gave roughly 84,000.

The source material was thymocytes. This receptor was taken from a girl in the first two years of life with a congenital heart defect. Donor details come from another sample of the same person, matched by shared clones. Rearrangement joined TRBV6-1 to TRBJ1-1, and 7 bases in between align with TRBD1. The CDR3 region has the sequence CASRIGGYRNTEAFF. The DNA sequence reads TGTGCCAGCAGGATAGGGGGCTACAGGAACACTGAAGCTTTCTTT.